This section outlines one TCR beta chain sequence together with its context. This record belongs to a study of identical twins. TCRdb reprocessed the 5' RACE reads via MiXCR and lists one record per CDR3 protein. The sample comprises under 900,000 distinct CDR3 sequences, approximately 13% of which are singletons, and about 1.5% rests with the top ten. The germline CDR1 and CDR2 sequences are SGHKS and YYEKEE (reference sequence). The CDR3 has 15 amino acids. Trimming took off 2 bases at V and 0 bases at J, with 6 bases between the two ends. The same data also contributed to another study, on yellow fever vaccine responses in identical twins. This second study notes: Twins' vaccine T cell responses reportedly seemed partly convergent and partly personalized.

The sequencing input was PBMCs. The sequence came from a woman between 18 and 30 years old in good health. J is TRBJ2-6 and V is TRBV5-5, with D hard to call. The CDR3 loop reads CASSLPSSGANVLTF. Here the CDR3 DNA reads TGTGCCAGCAGCTTACCGAGCTCTGGGGCCAACGTCCTGACTTTC.